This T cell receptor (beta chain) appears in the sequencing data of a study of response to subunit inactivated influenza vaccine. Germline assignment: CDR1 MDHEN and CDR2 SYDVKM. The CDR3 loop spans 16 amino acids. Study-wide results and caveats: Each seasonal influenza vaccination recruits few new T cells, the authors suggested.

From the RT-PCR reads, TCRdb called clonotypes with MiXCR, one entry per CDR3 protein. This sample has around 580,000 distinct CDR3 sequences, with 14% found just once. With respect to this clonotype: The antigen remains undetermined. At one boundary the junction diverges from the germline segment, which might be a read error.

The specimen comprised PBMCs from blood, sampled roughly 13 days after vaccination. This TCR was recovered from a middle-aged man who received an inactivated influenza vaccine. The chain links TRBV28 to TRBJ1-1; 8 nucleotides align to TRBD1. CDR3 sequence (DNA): TGTTCCAGCAGTTCGGACAGGGTGTATTCGAACACTGAAGCTTTCTTT. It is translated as CSSSSDRVYSNTEAFF.